This entry concerns a single T cell receptor (beta chain). The data were produced by immunoSEQ multiplex PCR, yet TCRdb's version contains in-frame clones alone and is incomplete. The sample lists around 400,000 clones, 80% to 90% occurring once. V lost 4 bases and J lost 3; bases outside the gene matches: 7. Germline V gene lookup returns CDR1 SGHTA and CDR2 FQGTGA. CDR3 length: 16 amino acids. Seattle enrolled patients during active infection and tracked them longitudinally. This entry is derived from a study of blood T cell repertoires in COVID-19. About the research overall: Italy, Spain and the United States were the sources of the convalescent and acute COVID-19 samples.

Sequences were obtained from peripheral blood. This chain links TRBV7-3 with TRBJ2-1; 9 nucleotides agree with TRBD2. The clonotype was recovered from a woman aged 60-70 years with COVID-19, enrolled during active disease. The CDR3 spells CASSYQPSGVYNEQFF. CDR3 DNA: TGTGCCAGCAGCTATCAACCTAGCGGGGTCTACAATGAGCAGTTCTTC. The full variable domain, in which reference TRBV7-3 and TRBJ2-1 provide the parts outside the CDR3, is GAGVSQTPSNKVTEKGKYVELRCDPISGHTALYWYRQSLGQGPEFLIYFQGTGAADDSGLPNDRFFAVRPEGSVSTLKIQRTERGDSAVYLCASSYQPSGVYNEQFFGPGTRLTVL.